The rows below give T cell receptor beta chains drawn from one sample of a study of T cells in tumors after PD-1 blockade. Repertoires were generated with immunoSEQ multiplex PCR, while TCRdb's copy carries only in-frame clones and drops some. The sample has approximately 60,000 clones, around two thirds seen once. The sequencing used PBMCs, collected after anti-PD-1 treatment. All receptors derive from a human donor with basal cell carcinoma. Each CDR3 is given without its conserved first and last residue. Fields, in order: clone size, V gene, J gene, CDR3 protein. Clone size appears in some rows only: once, few, many, or a class for an expanded clone.

-,TRBV4-2,TRBJ1-2,ASSQEIQGEYGYT
-,TRBV29-1,TRBJ2-3,SVVMVIGDTQY
-,TRBV5-1,TRBJ2-4,ASSPGVAGGLTAKNIQY
few,TRBV7-9,TRBJ2-1,ASSERRLAGDNEQF
-,TRBV6-6,TRBJ2-5,ASSYMGRRETQY
-,TRBV27,TRBJ1-3,ASSLRGSSGNTIY
-,TRBV7-6,TRBJ2-2,ASSLGHLTGELF
-,TRBV7-2,TRBJ2-1,ASSLGTYNYNEQF
-,TRBV30,TRBJ2-1,AWSVSGAGEQF
-,TRBV9,TRBJ1-1,ASSVTGGRWTEAF
-,TRBV6-1,TRBJ1-5,ASSGRMGGLDQPQH
-,TRBV12-2,TRBJ2-7,ASRLARRGRNEQY
-,TRBV7-8,TRBJ2-2,ASSLRGPGELF
-,TRBV30,TRBJ1-2,AWNSGDYYGYT
medium-sized,TRBV10-3,TRBJ1-2,AILGQGDYGYT
few,TRBV10-1,TRBJ2-5,ASSGLAQETQY